These 24 T cell receptor beta chains originate from one sample sequenced in a study of neurological immune-mediated disorders (dated by TCRdb to between 2018 and 2021). The library was prepared using 5' RACE. These reads were obtained on an Illumina HiSeq 2500. TCRdb reprocessed the public reads (quality trimming at Q25 with fastp, clone calling with MiXCR) and kept in-frame beta chains. Here each entry gathers all rows of one CDR3 protein and keeps the most common genes and DNA. The sample has 90,000 to 100,000 distinct CDR3 sequences on record, 3.5% of them singletons. Under 6.5% of the sample comes from the top ten. The specimen sequenced was PBMCs. All receptors come from a woman under 30 with multiple sclerosis.

The rearrangement uses TRBV19 and TRBJ2-1; D is unclear. There are 12 residues in the CDR3. V dropped 4 bases and J dropped 10 bases, with 11 bases sitting between them. The germline CDR1 and CDR2 sequences are LNHDA and SQIVND (reference sequence). CDR3 coding DNA: TGTGCCAGTAGTACCTCCGGACCAGAGCAGTTCTTC. This translates into CASSTSGPEQFF.

This clonotype has only a few counts. The chain employs TRBV16 and TRBJ1-5, with D tentatively TRBD1 (5 bases). Germline values: CDR1 KGHSY, CDR2 FQNENV. This CDR3 region has 15 residues. V dropped 0 bases and J dropped 2 bases, with 8 bases sitting between them. The CDR3: CASSQSGEGNQPQHF. In nucleotides, the CDR3 is TGTGCCAGCAGCCAATCAGGGGAAGGCAATCAGCCCCAGCATTTT. Variable domain in full (rest from reference TRBV16 and TRBJ1-5): GEEVAQTPKHLVRGEGQKAKLYCAPIKGHSYVFWYQQVLKNEFKFLISFQNENVFDETGMPKERFSAKCLPNSPCSLEIQATKLEDSAVYFCASSQSGEGNQPQHFGDGTRLSIL.

This clonotype was counted at least ten times. The chain uses TRBV12-3 or TRBV12-4 and TRBJ2-1; D uncertain. The CDR3 totals 12 residues. V was clipped by 4 bases and J by 7 bases, with 8 bases between them. CDR3 in DNA: TGTGCCAGCAGTTATAGTCCAAATGAGCAGTTCTTC. Translating gives CASSYSPNEQFF.

This clonotype was seen ten or more times. The V call is TRBV12-3 or TRBV12-4, the J call TRBJ1-4; D perhaps matches TRBD1 (6 bases). V lost 4 bases and J 7 bases, leaving 10 bases between the germline ends. This CDR3 contains 13 residues. CDR3 nucleotides: TGTGCCAGCAGTTCAGGACAGTTTGAAAAACTGTTTTTT. Its translation: CASSSGQFEKLFF.

This clonotype occurred many times. This chain links TRBV12-3 or TRBV12-4 with TRBJ1-2, with D unclear. V was trimmed by 5 bases and J by 5 bases, leaving 15 bases between them. CDR3 length equals 14 residues. For the CDR3, the DNA is TGTGCCAGCAGTATTTCAGGAATATATTATGGCTACACCTTC. Protein product: CASSISGIYYGYTF.

This clonotype was counted at least ten times. The J gene is TRBJ2-5, the V gene TRBV7-2; perhaps TRBD1 as D (5 bases). Germline V gives CDR1 SGHTA, CDR2 FQGNSA. Trimming removed 6 bases from V and 2 bases from J, with 19 bases in between. The CDR3 is 16 residues long. Here the CDR3 DNA reads TGTGCCAGCAGTCGCCCACGGCTAGGGGAACAAGAGACCCAGTACTTC. Translated, it gives CASSRPRLGEQETQYF.

This clonotype occurred many times. The genes are TRBV7-8 and TRBJ1-1, with 9 bases identical to TRBD1. Trimming took 3 bases from V and 5 from J; bases not matched to a gene: 7. The length of the CDR3 is 15 residues. The germline V gene has CDR1 SGHVS and CDR2 FQNEAQ. CDR3 bases: TGTGCCAGCAGCTTGACAGGGGGACTGCGGACTGAAGCTTTCTTT. Its translation is CASSLTGGLRTEAFF.

In its sample, this clonotype was seen many times. The CDR3 bases are TGTGCCAGCAGCCAAGTGGCGGGGGGGCTCTATGAGCAGTTCTTC. Translated, it gives CASSQVAGGLYEQFF. J is TRBJ2-1 and V is TRBV14; 9 positions agree with TRBD2. Germline assignment: CDR1 SGHDN and CDR2 FVKESK. This CDR3 is built from 15 residues. J lost 8 bases, V lost 1 base, and 6 bases had no gene match.

This clonotype occurred many times. This chain uses TRBV20-1 with TRBJ2-3, with D possibly TRBD1 on 5 matching bases. This CDR3 contains 12 residues. Trimming stripped 4 bases from V and 3 bases from J, with 8 bases between. CDR1 is DFQATT, CDR2 SNEGSKA, per germline (reference sequence). The DNA for the CDR3 is TGCAGTGCTACAGGGCGGACAGATACGCAGTATTTT. Translation: CSATGRTDTQYF.

This clonotype was found many times. At one boundary the junction diverges from the germline segment, which might be a read error. The CDR3 bases are TGTGCCAGCACCAGGACCTTTAATCAACCCCAGCATTTT. Protein: CASTRTFNQPQHF. This chain uses TRBV2 with TRBJ1-5, with D uncertain. The V gene's germline CDR1 is SNHLY and CDR2 FYNNEI. This CDR3 is built from 13 residues.

The table lists this clonotype with many counts. This rearrangement joins TRBV3-1 to TRBJ2-7; 7 bases are shared with TRBD2. Germline CDR1 reads LGHDT; CDR2 reads YNNKEL (reference sequence). This CDR3 spans 16 amino acids. The trim removed 6 bases at V and 0 bases at J, leaving 11 bases unmatched. CDR3 in DNA: TGTGCCAGCAGTCGGGAAGCGGGACCGAGCTCCTACGAGCAGTACTTC. Its protein product is CASSREAGPSSYEQYF.

This clonotype turned up a few times. Given a much more abundant clone one base away, this may be a read error. The V gene is TRBV27, the J gene TRBJ2-1; TRBD1 is a possible D gene (6 bases). With 5 bases removed from V and 8 bases from J, the gap between germline ends came to 22 bases. The CDR3 length is 16 residues. From germline, CDR1 is MNHEY and CDR2 SMNVEV (reference sequence). CDR3 sequence (DNA): TGTGCCAGCAGTGGGAAAGGGGGAGCGTTAAACCATGAGCAGTTCTTC. It encodes CASSGKGGALNHEQFF.

At least ten counts were recorded for this clonotype. V usage is TRBV5-6 and J usage is TRBJ2-3; D is ambiguous. Between the trimmed V and J ends, which lost 1 base and 2 bases, there was a span of 5 bases. Looked up from germline, CDR1 is SGHDT and CDR2 is YYEEEE. This CDR3 is 13 amino acids long. The CDR3: CASSLRFTDTQYF. CDR3 DNA: TGTGCCAGCAGCTTGCGATTCACAGATACGCAGTATTTT.

Remarks on this clonotype: One junction end does not reproduce the germline sequence, and a read error may be involved. The rearrangement links TRBV27 to TRBJ1-1; 7 bases line up with TRBD1. The CDR3 extends over 13 amino acids. Per the germline V gene, CDR1 is MNHEY and CDR2 is SMNVEV (reference sequence). CDR3 amino acids: CASRGQMNTAAFF. The CDR3, as DNA: TGTGCCAGCAGGGGACAGATGAACACTGCAGCTTTCTTT.

This clonotype was counted many times. The chain is built from TRBV4-2 and TRBJ1-2; TRBD1 agrees at 7 bases. This CDR3 contains 15 residues. V shed 1 base and J 4 bases; nucleotides not matched to a gene: 6. The germline V gene has CDR1 LGHNA and CDR2 YNFKEQ. The CDR3 is CASSQGAGGGYGYTF. CDR3 nucleotide sequence: TGTGCCAGCAGCCAAGGGGCAGGGGGGGGCTATGGCTACACCTTC.

In this sample, this clonotype turned up many times. The rearrangement links TRBV5-1 to TRBJ2-7; D call uncertain. The CDR3 consists of 14 residues. V lost 5 bases, J lost 2 bases, and 14 bases lay in between. The germline CDR1 and CDR2 sequences are SGHRS and YFSETQ. CDR3 region: CASSLSQVTYEQYF. The CDR3 DNA sequence: TGCGCCAGCAGTCTCAGCCAGGTAACCTACGAGCAGTACTTC.

This clonotype was observed at least ten times. This rearrangement joins TRBV5-1 to TRBJ2-7, with 9 bases matching TRBD1. Germline lookup yields CDR1 SGHRS and CDR2 YFSETQ. CDR3 length equals 15 residues. The trim removed 4 bases at V and 6 bases at J, leaving 11 bases unmatched. CDR3 residues: CASSPRQGVNIEQYF. As DNA, the CDR3 is TGCGCCAGCAGCCCAAGACAGGGGGTTAATATCGAGCAGTACTTC.

This clonotype has ten or more counts. The chain is built from TRBV27 and TRBJ1-1; 7 positions match TRBD1. The CDR3 sequence is 17 residues long. J lost 0 bases, V lost 4 bases, and 11 bases had no gene match. The germline V gene has CDR1 MNHEY and CDR2 SMNVEV (reference sequence). CDR3 in amino acids: CASSSSQGGGLNTEAFF. CDR3 DNA sequence: TGTGCCAGCAGTTCGTCCCAGGGAGGGGGCTTGAACACTGAAGCTTTCTTT.

This clonotype was observed at least ten times. The chain is built from TRBV5-1 and TRBJ2-2, with 11 bases fitting TRBD1. Looked up from germline, CDR1 is SGHRS and CDR2 is YFSETQ. The CDR3 is 15 amino acids. J gave up 6 bases and V 4 bases, and 5 bases lay outside the gene matches. The CDR3 DNA follows: TGCGCCAGCAGCCGGGACAGGGGGGACTCCGGGGAGCTGTTTTTT. Protein product: CASSRDRGDSGELFF.

This chain uses TRBV12-3 or TRBV12-4 with TRBJ1-1, with 10 bases lining up with TRBD1. The CDR3 is 15 amino acids. J gave up 6 bases and V 4 bases, and 8 bases lay outside the gene matches. The CDR3 sequence is CASSSTGTGAAEAFF. Here the CDR3 DNA reads TGTGCCAGCAGTTCGACCGGGACAGGGGCCGCTGAAGCTTTCTTT.

This clonotype has a count of ten or more. This chain uses TRBV4-3 with TRBJ2-3; TRBD2 matches 7 bases. Unmatched junction bases numbered 9, after V lost 0 bases and J lost 0 bases. Germline CDR1 reads LGHNA; CDR2 reads YSLEER. The CDR3 sequence is 18 residues long. The DNA of the CDR3 is TGCGCCAGCAGCCAAGACCCAGCGGGAACACTTAGCACAGATACGCAGTATTTT. This codes for CASSQDPAGTLSTDTQYF.

This clonotype was detected ten times or more. The chain carries TRBV7-3 and TRBJ2-7, with TRBD1 identical over 12 bases. J lost 6 bases, V lost 1 base, and 10 bases had no gene match. The CDR3 totals 17 residues. Germline V gene lookup returns CDR1 SGHTA and CDR2 FQGTGA. CDR3 loop: CASSLKGPGQGAIEQYF. The CDR3 nucleotides read TGTGCCAGCAGCTTAAAAGGGCCGGGACAGGGGGCGATCGAGCAGTACTTC.

This clonotype was picked up many times. The chain is built from TRBV29-1 and TRBJ2-1; D not resolved. Germline loops: CDR1 SQVTM, CDR2 ANQGSEA. V gave up 3 bases and J gave up 7 bases, with 10 bases separating them. The CDR3 totals 12 residues. CDR3 amino acids: CSVDMVQNEQFF. Written as DNA, the CDR3 is TGCAGCGTTGATATGGTCCAGAATGAGCAGTTCTTC.

This clonotype came up many times. This chain connects TRBV2 to TRBJ2-1; D is unresolved. The germline gives CDR1 SNHLY, CDR2 FYNNEI. The CDR3 consists of 12 residues. V lost 1 base and J lost 9, with 7 bases in between. The CDR3: CASSEERSEQFF. CDR3 bases: TGTGCCAGCAGTGAAGAGAGGTCTGAGCAGTTCTTC.